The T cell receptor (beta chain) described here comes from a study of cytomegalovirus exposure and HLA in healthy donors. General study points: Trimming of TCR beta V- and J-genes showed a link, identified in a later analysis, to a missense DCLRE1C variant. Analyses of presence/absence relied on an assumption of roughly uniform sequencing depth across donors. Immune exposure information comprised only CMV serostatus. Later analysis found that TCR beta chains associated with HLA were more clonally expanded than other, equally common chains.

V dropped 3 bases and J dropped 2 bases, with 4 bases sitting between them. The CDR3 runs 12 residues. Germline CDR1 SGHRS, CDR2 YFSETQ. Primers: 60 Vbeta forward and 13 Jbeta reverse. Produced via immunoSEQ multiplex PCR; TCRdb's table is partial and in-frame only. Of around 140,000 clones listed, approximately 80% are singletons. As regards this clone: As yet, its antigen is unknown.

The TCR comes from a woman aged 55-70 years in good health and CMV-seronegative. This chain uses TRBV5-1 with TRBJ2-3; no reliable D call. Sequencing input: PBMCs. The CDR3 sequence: CASSYTTDTQYF. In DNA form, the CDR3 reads TGCGCCAGCAGCTACACCACAGATACGCAGTATTTT.